This TCR beta chain emerged from a study of molecular identifiers for immune sequencing clone quantification. Study-wide background: Five aliquots were made in replicates from the RNA of about 20,000 or 100,000 naive CD8 cells, and four were sequenced.

This clonotype occurred many times. Naive CD8 library inputs spanned roughly 20,000 to 1,100,000 sorted cells and 10%, 30% or 50% RNA. The V end was cut by 2 bases, the J end by 3 bases, with 14 bases between. The CDR3 is made up of 15 amino acids. In germline, CDR1 is ENHRY, CDR2 SYGVKD. Generation of bulk TCR libraries relied on previously described methods and listed TCR primers. Each CDR3 protein is one row after TCRdb ran MiXCR on the PCR reads. The data contain over 600,000 distinct CDR3 sequences, just under 20% of them seen just once; the ten biggest clones take up about 0.9%. This TCR was sampled from a human donor in good health. Some libraries in this study had Jurkat cell RNA spiked in. The sequenced sample was naive CD8+ T cells from blood, with Jurkat cell RNA spiked in. The sample's subset: FACS-sorted CD8+CD4-CCR7+CD45RA+ naive T cells. The rearrangement joins TRBV10-3 to TRBJ2-7; the D is unclear. CDR3 coding DNA: TGTGCCATCAGTGAGCCCCAAAAAGGGATCTACGAGCAGTACTTC. Translating gives CAISEPQKGIYEQYF.